A few counts support the clone carrying this TCR beta chain. With V trimmed by 3 bases and J by 0 bases, 3 bases remained unmatched. CDR1 and CDR2 (germline): SGHNT, YYREEE (reference sequence). The CDR3 contains 16 residues. Researchers tagged individual cDNA molecules with unique molecular identifiers. One entry per CDR3 protein, called by TCRdb with MiXCR from the 5' RACE reads. The repertoire holds roughly 75,000 distinct CDR3 sequences, with roughly 16% as singletons. This record comes from a study of early T cells in non-severe SARS-CoV-2 infection. V usage is TRBV5-4 and J usage is TRBJ2-3; TRBD2 matches 11 bases. This TCR was sampled from an adult who was a healthcare worker with PCR-confirmed SARS-CoV-2 infection or an uninfected control (not recorded which). The material sequenced was whole blood. The CDR3, as DNA: TGTGCCAGCAGCTCCCGACTAGCGGGGAGCACAGATACGCAGTATTTT. Residues: CASSSRLAGSTDTQYF.